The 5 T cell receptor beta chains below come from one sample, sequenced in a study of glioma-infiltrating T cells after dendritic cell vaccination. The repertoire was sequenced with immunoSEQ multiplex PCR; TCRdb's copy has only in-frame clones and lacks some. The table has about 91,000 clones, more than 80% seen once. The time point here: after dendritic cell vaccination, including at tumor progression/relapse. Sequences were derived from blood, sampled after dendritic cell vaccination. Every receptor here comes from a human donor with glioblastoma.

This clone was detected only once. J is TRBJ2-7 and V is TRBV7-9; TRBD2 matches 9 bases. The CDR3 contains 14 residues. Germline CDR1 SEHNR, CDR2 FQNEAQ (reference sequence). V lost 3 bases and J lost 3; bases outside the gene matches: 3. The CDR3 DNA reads TGTGCCAGCAGCTTGGGACTAGCCAACTACGAGCAGTACGTC. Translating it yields CASSLGLANYEQYV.

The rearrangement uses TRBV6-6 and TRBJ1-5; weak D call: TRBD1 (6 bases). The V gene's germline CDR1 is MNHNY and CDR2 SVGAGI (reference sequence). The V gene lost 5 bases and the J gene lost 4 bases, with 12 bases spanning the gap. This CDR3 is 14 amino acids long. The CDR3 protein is CASSKGGANQPQHF. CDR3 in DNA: TGTGCCAGCAGTAAGGGGGGGGCTAATCAGCCCCAGCATTTT.

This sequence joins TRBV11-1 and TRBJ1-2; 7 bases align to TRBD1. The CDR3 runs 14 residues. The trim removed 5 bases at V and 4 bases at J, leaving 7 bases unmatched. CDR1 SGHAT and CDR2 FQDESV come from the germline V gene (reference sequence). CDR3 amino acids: CASSPGQTGYGYTF. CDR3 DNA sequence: TGTGCCAGCAGCCCGGGACAGACAGGCTATGGCTACACCTTC.

In DNA form, the CDR3 reads TGTGCCAGCAGTACGACAGGGGGCGGGAGGAACACTGAAGCTTTCTTT. As protein: CASSTTGGGRNTEAFF. V usage is TRBV28 and J usage is TRBJ1-1; 10 nucleotides agree with TRBD1. Trimming removed 5 bases from V and 1 base from J; junction bases left unmatched: 7. This CDR3 is 16 amino acids long. CDR1 MDHEN and CDR2 SYDVKM come from the germline V gene.

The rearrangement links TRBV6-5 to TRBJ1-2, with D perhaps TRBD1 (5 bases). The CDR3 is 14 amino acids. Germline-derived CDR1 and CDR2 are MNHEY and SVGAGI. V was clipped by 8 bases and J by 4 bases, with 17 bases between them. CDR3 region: CASSLKAGPYGYTF. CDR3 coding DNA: TGTGCCAGCTCCTTAAAGGCAGGGCCCTATGGCTACACCTTC.